The rows below give T cell receptor beta chains drawn from one sample of a study of T cells in Graves' hyperthyroidism and ophthalmopathy. A single record per CDR3 protein comes from TCRdb applying MiXCR to the multiplex PCR reads. The data show hundreds of thousands of distinct CDR3 sequences, with around 15% seen just once and 3.8% held by the top ten. Sample: blood. The source is a woman aged 25 to 39 with Graves' hyperthyroidism. CDR3s include the opening cysteine and the closing phenylalanine or tryptophan. The D gene is left open where the match is weak. The size field is filled for only some rows; it gives once, few, many or a size class.

V	J	D	size	CDR3	DNA
TRBV2	TRBJ2-3	TRBD1	many	CASKVDRGIDTQYF	TGTGCCAGCAAAGTAGACAGGGGGATAGATACGCAGTATTTT
TRBV2	TRBJ1-3	.	few	CASQDSLFSGNTIYF	TGTGCCAGCCAGGACAGTCTCTTCTCTGGAAACACCATATATTTT
TRBV11-2	TRBJ2-7	TRBD1	many	CASSLWGQSNNEQYF	TGTGCCAGCAGCTTATGGGGACAGAGTAACAACGAGCAGTACTTC
TRBV7-2	TRBJ2-1	.	many	CASSLVVGEQFF	TGTGCCAGCAGCTTAGTAGTGGGTGAGCAGTTCTTC
TRBV7-2	TRBJ2-1	.	.	CASTQGGEQFF	TGTGCCAGCACCCAAGGGGGTGAGCAGTTCTTC
TRBV12-5	TRBJ1-1	.	many	CASGLVLWLRGEAFF	TGTGCTAGTGGTTTGGTGCTTTGGTTGCGGGGTGAAGCTTTCTTT
TRBV2	TRBJ2-7	.	.	CASRLVGSYEQYF	TGTGCCAGCAGGTTAGTGGGATCCTACGAGCAGTACTTC
TRBV13	TRBJ2-3	.	many	CASKRIGSTDTQYF	TGTGCCAGCAAAAGGATAGGGAGCACAGATACGCAGTATTTT
TRBV7-2	TRBJ2-7	.	many	CASSSPSREQYF	TGTGCCAGCAGCTCCCCCAGTCGGGAGCAGTACTTC
TRBV7-3	TRBJ2-1	.	many	CASSLKGGTNEQFF	TGTGCCAGCAGCTTAAAGGGGGGTACCAATGAGCAGTTCTTC
TRBV9	TRBJ2-7	.	.	CASSVDDRYEQYF	TGTGCCAGCAGCGTAGACGACCGGTACGAGCAGTACTTC
TRBV2	TRBJ1-6	TRBD1	.	CASSEGTGRRSPLHF	TGTGCCAGCAGTGAAGGGACAGGACGAAGATCACCCCTCCACTTT
TRBV28	TRBJ2-3	.	many	CASSAPGGGTDTQYF	TGTGCCAGCAGCGCTCCCGGGGGTGGCACAGATACGCAGTATTTT
TRBV29-1	TRBJ2-3	TRBD2	many	CSAHLAVTDTQYF	TGCAGCGCGCATCTAGCGGTCACAGATACGCAGTATTTT
TRBV24-1	TRBJ2-7	TRBD1	many	CATSDRTGGADEQYF	TGTGCCACCAGTGACAGGACAGGGGGCGCGGACGAGCAGTACTTC
TRBV20-1	TRBJ2-1	TRBD1	.	CSARDREGSYNEQFF	TGCAGTGCTAGGGACAGGGAAGGGTCCTACAATGAGCAGTTCTTC
TRBV12-3/TRBV12-4	TRBJ2-1	.	many	CASSPARLSNEQFF	TGTGCCAGCAGTCCGGCACGGCTTTCCAATGAGCAGTTCTTC
TRBV12-3/TRBV12-4	TRBJ1-4	.	many	CASSLAANEKLFF	TGTGCCAGCAGTTTGGCAGCTAATGAAAAACTGTTTTTT